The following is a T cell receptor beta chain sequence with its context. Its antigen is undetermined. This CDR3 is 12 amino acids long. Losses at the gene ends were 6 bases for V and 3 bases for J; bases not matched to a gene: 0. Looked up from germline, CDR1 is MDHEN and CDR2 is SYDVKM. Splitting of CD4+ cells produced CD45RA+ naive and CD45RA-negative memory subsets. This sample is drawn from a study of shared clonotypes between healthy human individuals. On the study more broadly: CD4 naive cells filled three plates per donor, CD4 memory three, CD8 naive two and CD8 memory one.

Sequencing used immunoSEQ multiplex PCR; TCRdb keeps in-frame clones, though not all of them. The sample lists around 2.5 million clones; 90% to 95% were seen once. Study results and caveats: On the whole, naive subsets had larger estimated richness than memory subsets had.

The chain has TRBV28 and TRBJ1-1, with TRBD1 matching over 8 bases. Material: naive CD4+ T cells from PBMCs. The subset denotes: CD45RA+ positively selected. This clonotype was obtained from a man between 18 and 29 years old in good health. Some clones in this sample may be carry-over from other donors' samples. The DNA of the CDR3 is TGTGCCAGCAGGGACAGGGACACTGAAGCTTTCTTT. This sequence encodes CASRDRDTEAFF.